Described below is a single T cell receptor beta chain sequence and its context. Its antigen is not identified. This CDR3 has 16 amino acids. Trimming shortened V by 4 bases and J by 2 bases, and 17 bases separated the two germline ends. CDR1 and CDR2 from the germline V gene are SEHNR and FQNEAQ (reference sequence). Disease duration under 2 months; hyperthyroidism patients were aged 18 to 65. The PBMCs were taken from less than 11 ml of fresh peripheral blood. The sample belongs to a study of T cells in Graves' hyperthyroidism and ophthalmopathy. Across the study: The initial diagnosis was the point when peripheral blood was collected, ahead of any treatment.

Amplified TCR beta CDR3 regions came from RNA transcripts. The HTBI primer set served for first-round RT-PCR of the TCR CDR3. TCRdb ran MiXCR on the multiplex PCR reads and lists one entry per CDR3 protein. The sample yields roughly 750,000 distinct CDR3 sequences, about a sixth seen once. Study observations and caveats: Most thyroid clonotypes expanded above 0.001 were also detected in blood.

The receptor was isolated from a man younger than 35 with Graves' hyperthyroidism. V and J are TRBV7-9 and TRBJ1-2, with D maybe TRBD1 (6 bases). The sequenced sample consisted of blood. The CDR3: CASSSALGQGNYGYTF. Here the CDR3 DNA reads TGTGCCAGCAGCTCAGCCCTTGGGCAGGGGAACTATGGCTACACCTTC.